This entry features one T cell receptor beta chain sequence. The antigen remains unidentified. This specimen comes from a study of cytomegalovirus exposure and HLA in healthy donors. Study results and limitations: TCR sequences were mostly rare, though some public TCRs occurred in many donors. In a later analysis, a missense DCLRE1C variant was linked to TCR beta V- and J-gene trimming.

The PCR contained 60 Vbeta and 13 Jbeta primers. Profiled with immunoSEQ multiplex PCR; TCRdb holds only in-frame clones, not every one. The sample lists fewer than 150,000 clones, roughly 77% seen once, with approximately 4.3% in the top ten. V lost 0 bases and J lost 0, with 8 bases in between. CDR3 length: 15 residues. The germline gives CDR1 MNHEY, CDR2 SVGAGI. The chain joins TRBV6-5 to TRBJ1-1; D ambiguous. The TCR was taken from a man aged 25 to 45 in good health. Sequencing used PBMCs. The CDR3 is CASSYSLVMNTEAFF. CDR3 in DNA: TGTGCCAGCAGTTACTCGCTAGTGATGAACACTGAAGCTTTCTTT.